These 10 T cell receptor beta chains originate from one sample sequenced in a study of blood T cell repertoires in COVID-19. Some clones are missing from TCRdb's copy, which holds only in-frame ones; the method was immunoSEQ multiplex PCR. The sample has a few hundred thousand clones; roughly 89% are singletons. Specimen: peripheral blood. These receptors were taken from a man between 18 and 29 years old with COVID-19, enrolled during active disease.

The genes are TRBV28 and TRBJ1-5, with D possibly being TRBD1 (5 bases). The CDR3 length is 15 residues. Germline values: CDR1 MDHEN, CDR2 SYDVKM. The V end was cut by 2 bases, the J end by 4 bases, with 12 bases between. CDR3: CASSLEAGRNQPQHF. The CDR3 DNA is TGTGCCAGCAGTTTAGAGGCAGGGAGGAATCAGCCCCAGCATTTT.

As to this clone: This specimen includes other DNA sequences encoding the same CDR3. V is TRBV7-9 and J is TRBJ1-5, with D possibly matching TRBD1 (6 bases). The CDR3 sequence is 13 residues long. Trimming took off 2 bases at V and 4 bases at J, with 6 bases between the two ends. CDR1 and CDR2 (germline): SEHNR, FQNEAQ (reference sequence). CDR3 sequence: CASSLQGNQPQHF. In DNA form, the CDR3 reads TGTGCCAGCAGCTTACAGGGGAATCAGCCCCAGCATTTT. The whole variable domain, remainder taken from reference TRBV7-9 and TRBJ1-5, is DTGVSQNPRHKITKRGQNVTFRCDPISEHNRLYWYRQTLGQGPEFLTYFQNEAQLEKSRLLSDRFSAERPKGSFSTLEIQRTEQGDSAMYLCASSLQGNQPQHFGDGTRLSIL.

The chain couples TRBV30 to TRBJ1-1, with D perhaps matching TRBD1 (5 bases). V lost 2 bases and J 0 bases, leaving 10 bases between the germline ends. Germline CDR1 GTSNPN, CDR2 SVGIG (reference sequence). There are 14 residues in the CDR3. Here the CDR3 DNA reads TGTGCCTGGAGTACAGGAATCATGAACACTGAAGCTTTCTTT. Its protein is CAWSTGIMNTEAFF. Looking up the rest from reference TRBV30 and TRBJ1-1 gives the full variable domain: SQTIHQWPATLVQPVGSPLSLECTVEGTSNPNLYWYRQAAGRGLQLLFYSVGIGQISSEVPQNLSASRPQDRQFILSSKKLLLSDSGFYLCAWSTGIMNTEAFFGQGTRLTVV.

CDR3 region: CAWSEALNQPQHF. CDR3 in DNA: TGTGCCTGGAGTGAAGCCCTCAATCAGCCCCAGCATTTT. The chain couples TRBV30 to TRBJ1-5; D is unclear. The CDR3 runs 13 residues. Germline V CDR1 and CDR2: GTSNPN, SVGIG (reference sequence). Trimming stripped 1 base from V and 3 bases from J, with 7 bases between.

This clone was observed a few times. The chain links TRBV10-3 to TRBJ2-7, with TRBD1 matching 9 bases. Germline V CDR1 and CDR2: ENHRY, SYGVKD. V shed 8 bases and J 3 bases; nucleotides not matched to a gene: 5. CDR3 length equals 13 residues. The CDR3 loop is CAIGGTGNYEQYF. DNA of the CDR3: TGTGCCATCGGGGGGACAGGGAACTACGAGCAGTACTTC.

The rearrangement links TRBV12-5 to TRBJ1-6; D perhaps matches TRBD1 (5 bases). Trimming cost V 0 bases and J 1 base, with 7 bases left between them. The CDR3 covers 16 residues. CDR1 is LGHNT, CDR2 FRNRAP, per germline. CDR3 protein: CASGLVQGSYNSPLHF. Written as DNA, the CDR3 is TGTGCTAGTGGTTTGGTTCAGGGTTCCTATAATTCACCCCTCCACTTT.

CDR3 DNA: TGTGCCAGCAGACGTAATAGCGGGAGAGCCGATACGCAGTATTTT. Translation: CASRRNSGRADTQYF. This chain uses TRBV7-2 with TRBJ2-3; TRBD2 aligns across 9 bases. The CDR3 spans 15 residues. The V gene end was trimmed by 6 bases and the J gene end by 6 bases; junction bases not matched to a gene: 10. CDR1 SGHTA and CDR2 FQGNSA come from the germline V gene.

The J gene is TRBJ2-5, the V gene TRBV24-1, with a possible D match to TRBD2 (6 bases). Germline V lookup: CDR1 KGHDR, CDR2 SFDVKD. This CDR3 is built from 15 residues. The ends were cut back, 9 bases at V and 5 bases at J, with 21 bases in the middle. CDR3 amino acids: CATGFSGPRGETQYF. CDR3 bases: TGTGCCACCGGGTTTTCGGGCCCCCGGGGGGAGACCCAGTACTTC.

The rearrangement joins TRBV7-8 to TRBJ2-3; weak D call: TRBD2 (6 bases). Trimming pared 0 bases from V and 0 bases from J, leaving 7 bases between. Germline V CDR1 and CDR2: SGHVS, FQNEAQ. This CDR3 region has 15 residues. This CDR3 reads CASSLASGSTDTQYF. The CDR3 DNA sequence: TGTGCCAGCAGCTTAGCTAGCGGTAGCACAGATACGCAGTATTTT.

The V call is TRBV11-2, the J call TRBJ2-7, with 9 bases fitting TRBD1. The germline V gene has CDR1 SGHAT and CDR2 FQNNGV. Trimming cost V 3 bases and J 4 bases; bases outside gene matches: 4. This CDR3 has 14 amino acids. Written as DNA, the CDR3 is TGTGCCAGCAGCTTCGGGACAGGGCATTACGAGCAGTACTTC. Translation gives CASSFGTGHYEQYF.